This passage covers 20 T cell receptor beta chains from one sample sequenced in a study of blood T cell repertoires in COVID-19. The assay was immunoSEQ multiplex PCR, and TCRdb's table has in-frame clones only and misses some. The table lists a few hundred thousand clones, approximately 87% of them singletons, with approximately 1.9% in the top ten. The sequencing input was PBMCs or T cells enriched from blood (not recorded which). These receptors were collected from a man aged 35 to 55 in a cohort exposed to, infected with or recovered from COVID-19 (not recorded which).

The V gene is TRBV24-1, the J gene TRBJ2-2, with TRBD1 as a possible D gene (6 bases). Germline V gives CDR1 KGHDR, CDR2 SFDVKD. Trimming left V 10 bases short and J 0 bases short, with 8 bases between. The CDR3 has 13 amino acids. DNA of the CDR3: TGTGCCACGGGGACACCGAACACCGGGGAGCTGTTTTTT. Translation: CATGTPNTGELFF.

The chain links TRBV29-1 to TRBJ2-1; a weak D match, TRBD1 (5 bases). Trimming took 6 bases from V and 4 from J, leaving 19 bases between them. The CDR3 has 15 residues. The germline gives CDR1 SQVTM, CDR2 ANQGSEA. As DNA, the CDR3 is TGCAGCGTAACCGGTAGGGGTGGTACGTACAATGAGCAGTTCTTC. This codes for CSVTGRGGTYNEQFF.

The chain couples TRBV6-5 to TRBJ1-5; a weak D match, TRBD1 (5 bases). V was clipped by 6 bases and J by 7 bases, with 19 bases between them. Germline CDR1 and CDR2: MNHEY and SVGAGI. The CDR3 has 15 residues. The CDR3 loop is CASSPSAGERQPQHF. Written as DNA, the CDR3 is TGTGCCAGCAGCCCGTCGGCGGGGGAGAGGCAGCCCCAGCATTTT.

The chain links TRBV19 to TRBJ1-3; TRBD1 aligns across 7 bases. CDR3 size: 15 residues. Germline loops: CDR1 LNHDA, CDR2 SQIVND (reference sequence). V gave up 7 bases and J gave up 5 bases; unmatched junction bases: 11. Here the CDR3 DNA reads TGTGCCAGTACCCCTCGGACAGGAACGAGAAACACCATATATTTT. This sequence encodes CASTPRTGTRNTIYF.

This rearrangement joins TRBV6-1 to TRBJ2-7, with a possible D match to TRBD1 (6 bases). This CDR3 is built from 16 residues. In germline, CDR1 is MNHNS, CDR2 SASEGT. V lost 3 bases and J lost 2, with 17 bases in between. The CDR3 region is CASSDIGGPNTYEQYF. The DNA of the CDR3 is TGTGCCAGCAGTGACATAGGGGGACCTAACACCTACGAGCAGTACTTC.

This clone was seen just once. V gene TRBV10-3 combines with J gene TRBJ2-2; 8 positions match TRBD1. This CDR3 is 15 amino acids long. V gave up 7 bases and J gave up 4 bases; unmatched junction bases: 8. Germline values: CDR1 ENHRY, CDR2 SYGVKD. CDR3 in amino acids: CAINKGQGGTGELFF. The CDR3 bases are TGTGCCATCAATAAAGGACAGGGAGGCACCGGGGAGCTGTTTTTT.

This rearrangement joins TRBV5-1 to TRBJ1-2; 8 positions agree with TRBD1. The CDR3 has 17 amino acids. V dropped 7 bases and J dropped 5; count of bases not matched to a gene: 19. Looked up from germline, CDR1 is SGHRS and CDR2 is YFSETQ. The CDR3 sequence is CASDSGQGLERGYGYTF. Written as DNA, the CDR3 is TGCGCCAGCGACTCTGGACAGGGTCTGGAAAGGGGGTATGGCTACACCTTC.

The CDR3 bases are TGTGCCAGCCACATGAACACTGAAGCTTTCTTT. This encodes CASHMNTEAFF. The chain links TRBV28 to TRBJ1-1; no firm D call. The CDR3 totals 11 residues. Trimming left V 8 bases short and J 0 bases short, with 4 bases between. CDR1 is MDHEN, CDR2 SYDVKM, per germline.

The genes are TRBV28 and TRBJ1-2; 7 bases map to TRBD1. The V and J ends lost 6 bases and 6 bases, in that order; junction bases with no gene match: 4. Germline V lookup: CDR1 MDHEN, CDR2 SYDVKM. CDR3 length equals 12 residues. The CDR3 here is CASSGTDDGYTF. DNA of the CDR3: TGTGCCAGCAGCGGGACAGACGATGGCTACACCTTC.

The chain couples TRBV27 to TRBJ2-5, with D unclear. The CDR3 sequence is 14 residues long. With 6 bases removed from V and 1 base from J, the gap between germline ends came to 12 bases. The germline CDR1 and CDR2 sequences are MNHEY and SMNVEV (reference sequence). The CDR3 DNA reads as TGTGCCAGCAGGACACACGCTCCCCAAGAGACCCAGTACTTC. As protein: CASRTHAPQETQYF.

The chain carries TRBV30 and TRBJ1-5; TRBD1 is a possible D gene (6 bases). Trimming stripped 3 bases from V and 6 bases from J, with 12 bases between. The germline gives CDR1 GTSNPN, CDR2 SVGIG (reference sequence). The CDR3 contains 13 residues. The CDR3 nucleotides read TGTGCCTGGAGCCGAGGGGGATCTCAGCCCCAGCATTTT. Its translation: CAWSRGGSQPQHF.

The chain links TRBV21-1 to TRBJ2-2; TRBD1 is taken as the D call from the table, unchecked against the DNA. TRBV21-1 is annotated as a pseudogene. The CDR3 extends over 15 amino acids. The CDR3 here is CARERGGSNTGELFF. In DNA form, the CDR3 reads TGTGCCAGAGAAAGAGGGGGTTCGAACACCGGGGAGCTGTTTTTT.

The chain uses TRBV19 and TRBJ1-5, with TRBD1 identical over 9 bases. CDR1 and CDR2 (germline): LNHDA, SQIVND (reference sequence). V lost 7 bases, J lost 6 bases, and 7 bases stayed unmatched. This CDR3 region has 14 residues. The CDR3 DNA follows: TGTGCCAGTACAAAACAGGGGGCTGGTCAGCCCCAGCATTTT. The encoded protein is CASTKQGAGQPQHF.

CDR3 bases: TGTGCCAGCAGCGTCATCAGCCCGGGTGAGCAGTTCTTC. It translates to CASSVISPGEQFF. The V gene is TRBV9, the J gene TRBJ2-1, with D unclear. CDR3 length equals 13 residues. Deletions cut 2 bases from V and 9 bases from J, with 12 bases between. Per germline, CDR1 SGDLS and CDR2 YYNGEE.

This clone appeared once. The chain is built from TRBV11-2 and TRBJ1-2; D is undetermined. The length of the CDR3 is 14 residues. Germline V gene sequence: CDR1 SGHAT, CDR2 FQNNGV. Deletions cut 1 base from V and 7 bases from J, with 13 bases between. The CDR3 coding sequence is TGTGCCAGCAGCTTAGTGGCCCGGCGCGGTGGCTACACCTTC. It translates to CASSLVARRGGYTF.

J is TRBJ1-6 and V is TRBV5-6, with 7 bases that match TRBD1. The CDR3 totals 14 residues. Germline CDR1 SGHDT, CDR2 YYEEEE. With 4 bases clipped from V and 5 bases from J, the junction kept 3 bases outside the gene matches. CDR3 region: CASSQGQNNSPLHF. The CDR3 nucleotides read TGTGCCAGCAGCCAGGGACAGAATAATTCACCCCTCCACTTT.

Here the CDR3 DNA reads TGTGCCAGCAGTGAATCCCGACAGGGTCGTGGCTACACCTTC. It yields the protein CASSESRQGRGYTF. This chain links TRBV25-1 with TRBJ1-2; 7 nucleotides align to TRBD1. CDR1 MGHDK and CDR2 SYGVNS come from the germline V gene. CDR3 length: 14 amino acids. V lost 1 base, J lost 7 bases, and 6 bases stayed unmatched.

The CDR3 protein is CASSSGGRANVLTF. In DNA, the CDR3 is TGTGCCAGCAGCTCCGGGGGGAGGGCCAACGTCCTGACTTTC. The chain employs TRBV5-6 and TRBJ2-6; 7 bases match TRBD2. The CDR3 covers 14 residues. J gave up 5 bases and V 3 bases, and 2 bases lay outside the gene matches. Germline assignment: CDR1 SGHDT and CDR2 YYEEEE.

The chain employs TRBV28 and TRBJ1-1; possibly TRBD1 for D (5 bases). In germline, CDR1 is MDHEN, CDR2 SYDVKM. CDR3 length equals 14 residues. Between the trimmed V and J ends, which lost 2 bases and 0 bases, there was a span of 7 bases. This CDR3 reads CASSLEQVNTEAFF. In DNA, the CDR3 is TGTGCCAGCAGTTTAGAACAGGTGAACACTGAAGCTTTCTTT.

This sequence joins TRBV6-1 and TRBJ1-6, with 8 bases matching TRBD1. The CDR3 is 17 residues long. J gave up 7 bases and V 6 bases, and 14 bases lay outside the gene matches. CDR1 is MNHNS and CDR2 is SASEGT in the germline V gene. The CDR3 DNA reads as TGTGCCAGCAGAGAAAATAAGGGGACAGGCATAAATTCACCCCTCCACTTT. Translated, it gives CASRENKGTGINSPLHF.